What follows are 19 T cell receptor beta chains derived from one specimen sequenced in a study of blood T cell repertoires in COVID-19. Here immunoSEQ multiplex PCR was the method, and the copy in TCRdb shows in-frame clones only, minus some. The sample lists roughly 90,000 clones; more than 75% were seen once. The sequencing input was peripheral blood. The receptors here all came from a man between 35 and 55 years old with acute or convalescent COVID-19.

CDR3 nucleotide sequence: TGTGCCAGCTCCTTGGGGGGACAGTATAATTCACCCCTCCACTTT. Translating gives CASSLGGQYNSPLHF. This chain connects TRBV3-1 (or the pseudogene TRBV3-2) to TRBJ1-6; 7 bases are a match to TRBD1. The V segment lost 8 bases and the J segment 4 bases; nucleotides outside the gene matches: 8. The CDR3 contains 15 residues. Germline lookup yields CDR1 LGHDT and CDR2 YNNKEL (reference sequence).

The rearrangement joins TRBV9 to TRBJ2-1; no clear D. The CDR3 length is 17 residues. The germline V gene has CDR1 SGDLS and CDR2 YYNGEE. Deletions cut 0 bases from V and 0 bases from J, with 13 bases between. CDR3 residues: CASSVEAAFGSYNEQFF. The CDR3 nucleotides are TGTGCCAGCAGCGTAGAGGCGGCATTTGGCTCCTACAATGAGCAGTTCTTC.

Only one count was recorded for this clone. The chain recombines TRBV21-1 with TRBJ1-3. TRBV21-1 is flagged as a pseudogene. There are 15 residues in the CDR3. The DNA of the CDR3 is TGTGCCAGCAGCAAAATCACGGGCTCTGGAAACACCATATATTTT. It is translated as CASSKITGSGNTIYF.

The chain is built from TRBV2 and TRBJ1-3; D is ambiguous. The CDR3 contains 14 residues. Germline assignment: CDR1 SNHLY and CDR2 FYNNEI. Trimming removed 4 bases at V and 5 bases at J, with 12 bases between. CDR3 DNA sequence: TGTGCCAGCAGTGTGGAGACGGCCAGAAACACCATATATTTT. Translating gives CASSVETARNTIYF.

The chain carries TRBV9 and TRBJ2-3; TRBD2 matches at 9 bases. CDR3 length: 17 amino acids. J lost 0 bases, V lost 1 base, and 6 bases had no gene match. CDR1 is SGDLS, CDR2 YYNGEE, per germline. CDR3 protein: CASSVIPSGVSTDTQYF. The CDR3 region has the DNA TGTGCCAGCAGCGTAATCCCTAGCGGGGTTAGCACAGATACGCAGTATTTT.

The V and J genes are TRBV29-1 and TRBJ2-7, with 9 bases lining up with TRBD1. CDR3 length equals 13 residues. Trimming took 6 bases from V and 2 from J; bases not matched to a gene: 5. In germline, CDR1 is SQVTM, CDR2 ANQGSEA. CDR3 DNA sequence: TGCAGCGTCGGGGACAGGGATCCCTACGAGCAGTACTTC. Translation gives CSVGDRDPYEQYF.

This chain connects TRBV3-1 (or the pseudogene TRBV3-2) to TRBJ2-7; the D is unclear. CDR3 size: 12 residues. The V and J ends lost 1 base and 3 bases respectively, with 4 bases between them. Germline-derived CDR1 and CDR2 are LGHDT and YNNKEL (reference sequence). The DNA of the CDR3 is TGTGCCAGCAGCCAAGGAGACTACGAGCAGTACTTC. Translating it yields CASSQGDYEQYF.

The chain links TRBV10-3 to TRBJ2-2; 12 bases match TRBD1. V was clipped by 4 bases and J by 6 bases; unmatched bases: 6. The CDR3 sequence is 16 residues long. Germline V gene data show CDR1 as ENHRY and CDR2 as SYGVKD. The CDR3 loop reads CAISGTGTGGSGELFF. CDR3 DNA sequence: TGTGCCATCAGTGGGACCGGGACAGGGGGCTCCGGGGAGCTGTTTTTT.

This sequence joins TRBV5-1 and TRBJ2-7; 9 bases fit TRBD1. The ends lost 8 bases at V and 0 bases at J; junction bases unmatched: 15. Germline V CDR1 and CDR2: SGHRS, YFSETQ. This CDR3 spans 17 amino acids. The DNA for the CDR3 is TGCGCCAGAGGATCACAATCCGGGACAGGGCGCTCCTACGAGCAGTACTTC. Protein sequence: CARGSQSGTGRSYEQYF.

This chain connects TRBV6-5 to TRBJ2-1, with 15 bases matching TRBD2. Germline CDR1 and CDR2: MNHEY and SVGAGI. This CDR3 region has 16 residues. Trimming took 2 bases from V and 7 from J; bases not matched to a gene: 3. The CDR3 nucleotides read TGTGCCAGCAGTTACCCGGGACTAGCGGGGGGTAATGAGCAGTTCTTC. This encodes CASSYPGLAGGNEQFF.

The table lists this clone with a few counts. This rearrangement joins TRBV5-4 to TRBJ2-7; maybe TRBD2 (6 bases). CDR1 is SGHNT and CDR2 is YYREEE in the germline V gene (reference sequence). V dropped 4 bases and J dropped 7 bases, with 21 bases sitting between them. The CDR3 runs to 15 residues. The CDR3 reads CASSTAGTAALEQYF. For the CDR3, the DNA is TGTGCCAGCAGCACGGCCGGGACTGCGGCTTTGGAGCAGTACTTC.

The CDR3, as DNA: TGTGCCAGCAGCTCTGGGGGACTAGCGGGGAATGAGCAGTTCTTC. Encoded protein: CASSSGGLAGNEQFF. The V and J genes are TRBV7-3 and TRBJ2-1, with 13 bases matching TRBD2. This CDR3 is 15 amino acids long. Germline CDR1 SGHTA, CDR2 FQGTGA. After removal of 4 bases from V and 7 bases from J, the junction contained 4 bases not matched to a gene.

The chain joins TRBV6-1 to TRBJ1-1; D is possibly TRBD1 (5 bases). The germline V gene has CDR1 MNHNS and CDR2 SASEGT. The CDR3 sequence is 15 residues long. Trimming left V 3 bases short and J 0 bases short, with 11 bases between. CDR3 nucleotides: TGTGCCAGCAGTGACGCTGGACAAGTGAACACTGAAGCTTTCTTT. Translating it yields CASSDAGQVNTEAFF.

CDR3 amino acids: CASSQRGETQYF. The CDR3 bases are TGTGCCAGCAGTCAAAGAGGGGAGACCCAGTACTTC. The chain carries TRBV6-5 and TRBJ2-5, with TRBD2 as a possible D gene (5 bases). Trimming pared 5 bases from V and 5 bases from J, leaving 9 bases between. This CDR3 comprises 12 residues. The germline gives CDR1 MNHEY, CDR2 SVGAGI.

This sequence joins TRBV19 and TRBJ2-7; 9 bases are a match to TRBD1. V shed 11 bases, J shed 4 bases, and the junction held 12 bases outside the gene matches. CDR3 length equals 14 residues. Germline V gives CDR1 LNHDA, CDR2 SQIVND (reference sequence). The CDR3 is CASSSGQGYYEQYF. The CDR3 region has the DNA TGTGCCTCCAGTAGTGGACAGGGGTATTACGAGCAGTACTTC.

This rearrangement joins TRBV2 to TRBJ2-5, with D tentatively TRBD1 (6 bases). The CDR3 totals 14 residues. In germline, CDR1 is SNHLY, CDR2 FYNNEI. V gave up 4 bases and J gave up 5 bases, with 14 bases separating them. DNA of the CDR3: TGTGCCAGCAGTGCCAACACAGGGTCCGAGACCCAGTACTTC. It codes for CASSANTGSETQYF. Looking up the rest from reference TRBV2 and TRBJ2-5 gives the full variable domain: EPEVTQTPSHQVTQMGQEVILRCVPISNHLYFYWYRQILGQKVEFLVSFYNNEISEKSEIFDDQFSVERPDGSNFTLKIRSTKLEDSAMYFCASSANTGSETQYFGPGTRLLVL.

This clone was seen only once. The chain links TRBV20-1 to TRBJ1-6, with 9 bases fitting TRBD1. CDR3 size: 14 residues. Germline V CDR1 and CDR2: DFQATT, SNEGSKA (reference sequence). The trim removed 3 bases at V and 7 bases at J, leaving 4 bases unmatched. The CDR3: CSASQGTGNSPLHF. The CDR3 bases are TGCAGTGCTAGTCAAGGGACAGGGAATTCACCCCTCCACTTT.

The chain combines TRBV9 with TRBJ2-1; 13 nucleotides agree with TRBD2. The CDR3 is 15 amino acids. V lost 2 bases, J lost 8 bases, and 4 bases stayed unmatched. The germline CDR1 and CDR2 sequences are SGDLS and YYNGEE. For the CDR3, the DNA is TGTGCCAGCAGCGTCGGACTAGCGGGAGACCATGAGCAGTTCTTC. Its protein product is CASSVGLAGDHEQFF.

The genes are TRBV5-4 and TRBJ2-7, with D possibly being TRBD2 (6 bases). V lost 6 bases and J lost 3, with 16 bases in between. The CDR3 has 14 residues. CDR1 is SGHNT, CDR2 YYREEE, per germline (reference sequence). CDR3 nucleotides: TGTGCCAGCACCATTAGCGGAATGAACTACGAGCAGTACTTC. Its protein is CASTISGMNYEQYF. Based on the CDR3 plus reference TRBV5-4 and TRBJ2-7, the full variable domain is ETGVTQSPTHLIKTRGQQVTLRCSSQSGHNTVSWYQQALGQGPQFIFQYYREEENGRGNFPPRFSGLQFPNYSSELNVNALELDDSALYLCASTISGMNYEQYFGPGTRLTVT.